These 32 T cell receptor beta chains came from one sample sequenced in a study of blood T cell repertoires in COVID-19. Clones were read by immunoSEQ multiplex PCR, and TCRdb kept only the in-frame ones, dropping some. Among approximately 94,000 clones listed, approximately 90% were seen once. The specimen was peripheral blood. These receptor sequences come from an elderly woman with active COVID-19.

V gene TRBV28 combines with J gene TRBJ2-3; D possibly corresponds to TRBD1 (5 bases). V was trimmed by 5 bases and J by 3 bases, leaving 12 bases between them. Germline V gives CDR1 MDHEN, CDR2 SYDVKM. CDR3 length: 14 residues. The CDR3 DNA sequence: TGTGCCAGCAGTCCGGCAGGGTTAACAGATACGCAGTATTTT. This encodes CASSPAGLTDTQYF.

This clone was seen a handful of times. The rearrangement links TRBV19 to TRBJ2-7; 8 bases fit TRBD1. Trimming took 3 bases from V and 2 from J; bases not matched to a gene: 9. The germline V gene encodes CDR1 LNHDA and CDR2 SQIVND (reference sequence). This CDR3 has 16 amino acids. The CDR3 DNA sequence: TGTGCCAGTAGTATGTTTGGGACAGGCGCTACCTACGAGCAGTACTTC. This codes for CASSMFGTGATYEQYF. Using reference TRBV19 and TRBJ2-7 for the parts outside the CDR3, the full variable domain is DGGITQSPKYLFRKEGQNVTLSCEQNLNHDAMYWYRQDPGQGLRLIYYSQIVNDFQKGDIAEGYSVSREKKESFPLTVTSAQKNPTAFYLCASSMFGTGATYEQYFGPGTRLTVT.

This clone was counted a few times. The chain carries TRBV6-1 and TRBJ1-3; possible D gene TRBD1, 5 bases. The CDR3 runs to 16 residues. The germline V and J ends were trimmed by 4 bases and 4 bases, with 17 bases remaining between them. Germline-derived CDR1 and CDR2 are MNHNS and SASEGT. The CDR3 DNA is TGTGCCAGCAGTGTCGGGACTCACCCTTCCGGAAACACCATATATTTT. Amino acids: CASSVGTHPSGNTIYF.

The J gene is TRBJ2-7, the V gene TRBV27; D gene ambiguous. The CDR3 extends over 12 amino acids. Germline CDR1 reads MNHEY; CDR2 reads SMNVEV (reference sequence). The V and J ends lost 4 bases and 0 bases respectively, with 4 bases between them. This CDR3 is CASSSHSYEQYF. The CDR3 DNA is TGTGCCAGCAGTTCCCACTCCTACGAGCAGTACTTC.

The rearrangement uses TRBV7-9 and TRBJ2-3; TRBD2 matches at 11 bases. This CDR3 is built from 17 residues. The germline gives CDR1 SEHNR, CDR2 FQNEAQ (reference sequence). V was pared by 3 bases and J by 0 bases, with 5 bases of the junction left unmatched. CDR3 nucleotide sequence: TGTGCCAGCAGCTTCCATAGCGGGAGGGTTAGCACAGATACGCAGTATTTT. Translated: CASSFHSGRVSTDTQYF.

The gene calls are TRBV12-3 or TRBV12-4 and TRBJ2-7; the D gene is possibly TRBD1 (5 bases). V lost 4 bases and J 1 base, leaving 8 bases between the germline ends. The CDR3 runs to 13 residues. This CDR3 reads CASSWGTSYEQYF. CDR3 nucleotide sequence: TGTGCCAGCAGTTGGGGCACTTCCTACGAGCAGTACTTC.

The chain couples TRBV6-2 or TRBV6-3 to TRBJ1-2, with 7 bases lining up with TRBD1. Germline lookup yields CDR1 MNHEY and CDR2 SVGEGT. Losses at the gene ends were 6 bases for V and 7 bases for J; bases not matched to a gene: 11. The CDR3 consists of 14 residues. CDR3 nucleotide sequence: TGTGCCAGCAGCACTCCGAGGACAGGCGGTGGCTACACCTTC. Its protein product is CASSTPRTGGGYTF.

The rearrangement joins TRBV7-9 to TRBJ2-3; 7 bases are shared with TRBD1. The CDR3 covers 14 residues. CDR1 is SEHNR and CDR2 is FQNEAQ in the germline V gene (reference sequence). Trimming removed 7 bases from V and 3 bases from J; junction bases left unmatched: 7. CDR3 sequence: CASTLNRGTDTQYF. The CDR3 DNA sequence: TGTGCCAGCACCCTGAACAGGGGTACAGATACGCAGTATTTT.

The chain is built from TRBV10-3 and TRBJ2-2; TRBD1 is a possible D gene (5 bases). V dropped 7 bases and J dropped 4 bases, with 13 bases sitting between them. This CDR3 is 14 amino acids long. Germline values: CDR1 ENHRY, CDR2 SYGVKD. CDR3 in DNA: TGTGCCATCAAAACTACTCAGGGCACCGGGGAGCTGTTTTTT. Encoded protein: CAIKTTQGTGELFF.

V gene TRBV7-9 combines with J gene TRBJ2-5, with a tentative D call TRBD2 (6 bases). V lost 6 bases and J 7 bases, leaving 21 bases between the germline ends. This CDR3 comprises 15 residues. The germline V gene has CDR1 SEHNR and CDR2 FQNEAQ (reference sequence). This chain's CDR3 is CASSLTTGSYLTQYF. Here the CDR3 DNA reads TGTGCCAGCAGTCTTACGACCGGGAGCTACCTGACCCAGTACTTC.

J is TRBJ2-3 and V is TRBV4-1; TRBD2 is a possible D gene (5 bases). CDR3 size: 15 residues. Germline values: CDR1 MGHRA, CDR2 YSYEKL. The V gene lost 0 bases and the J gene lost 1 base, with 8 bases spanning the gap. CDR3 amino acids: CASSQDSGGTDTQYF. CDR3 nucleotide sequence: TGCGCCAGCAGCCAAGATTCCGGGGGCACAGATACGCAGTATTTT.

The V call is TRBV7-9, the J call TRBJ2-1; 7 positions agree with TRBD1. The CDR3 contains 15 residues. The germline gives CDR1 SEHNR, CDR2 FQNEAQ (reference sequence). J was trimmed by 3 bases and V by 3 bases; bases with no gene match: 5. CDR3 amino acids: CASSFTTGHYNEQFF. In DNA form, the CDR3 reads TGTGCCAGCAGCTTTACGACAGGGCACTACAATGAGCAGTTCTTC.

The chain combines TRBV9 with TRBJ2-7, with D possibly TRBD1 on 6 matching bases. Trimming took off 3 bases at V and 4 bases at J, with 11 bases between the two ends. Germline-derived CDR1 and CDR2 are SGDLS and YYNGEE. The CDR3 has 13 amino acids. The CDR3 is CASSGYRDYEQYF. For the CDR3, the DNA is TGTGCCAGCAGCGGATACAGGGATTACGAGCAGTACTTC. The full variable domain, in which reference TRBV9 and TRBJ2-7 provide the parts outside the CDR3, is DSGVTQTPKHLITATGQRVTLRCSPRSGDLSVYWYQQSLDQGLQFLIQYYNGEERAKGNILERFSAQQFPDLHSELNLSSLELGDSALYFCASSGYRDYEQYFGPGTRLTVT.

The chain links TRBV6-5 to TRBJ1-5; 7 nucleotides agree with TRBD1. The germline gives CDR1 MNHEY, CDR2 SVGAGI. V lost 0 bases, J lost 6 bases, and 5 bases stayed unmatched. The CDR3 is 15 amino acids. CDR3: CASSYSGGRGQPQHF. CDR3 coding DNA: TGTGCCAGCAGTTACTCAGGGGGCAGGGGTCAGCCCCAGCATTTT.

The chain is built from TRBV4-2 and TRBJ2-3, with 11 positions matching TRBD2. Unmatched junction bases numbered 7, after V lost 6 bases and J lost 5 bases. The CDR3 extends over 15 amino acids. Germline V gives CDR1 LGHNA, CDR2 YNFKEQ. Here the CDR3 reads CASRYGTSGQDTQYF. Here the CDR3 DNA reads TGTGCCAGCAGATACGGGACTAGCGGACAAGATACGCAGTATTTT.

The gene calls are TRBV4-1 and TRBJ2-5, with 7 bases fitting TRBD2. This CDR3 has 15 amino acids. The V segment lost 8 bases and the J segment 5 bases; nucleotides outside the gene matches: 14. The germline gives CDR1 MGHRA, CDR2 YSYEKL. CDR3 in amino acids: CASGPSGAGRETQYF. In DNA form, the CDR3 reads TGCGCCAGCGGTCCTAGCGGAGCCGGTAGGGAGACCCAGTACTTC.

V and J are TRBV5-5 and TRBJ1-1, with 10 bases identical to TRBD1. J was trimmed by 3 bases and V by 3 bases; bases with no gene match: 2. Germline CDR1 SGHKS, CDR2 YYEKEE (reference sequence). The CDR3 extends over 14 amino acids. The CDR3 coding sequence is TGTGCCAGCAGCTCGACAGGGGGCTACACTGAAGCTTTCTTT. Protein sequence: CASSSTGGYTEAFF.

In the case of this clone: Other DNA sequences within the sample encode an identical CDR3. This chain connects TRBV5-1 to TRBJ2-7; 8 positions agree with TRBD2. The CDR3 spans 15 residues. The trim removed 0 bases at V and 2 bases at J, leaving 4 bases unmatched. Germline CDR1 reads SGHRS; CDR2 reads YFSETQ. Here the CDR3 reads CASSLGGRGAYEQYF. CDR3 nucleotides: TGCGCCAGCAGCTTGGGCGGGCGGGGGGCCTACGAGCAGTACTTC.

CDR3: CARSQGGQRISYGYTF. The CDR3 DNA sequence: TGTGCCAGAAGCCAAGGCGGGCAGCGAATATCCTATGGCTACACCTTC. V and J are TRBV5-3 and TRBJ1-2; no clear D gene. TRBV5-3 is an ORF; its function is uncertain. The CDR3 totals 16 residues. V was trimmed by 4 bases and J by 4 bases, leaving 20 bases between them.

This rearrangement joins TRBV9 to TRBJ2-1; a possible D gene is TRBD2 (6 bases). This CDR3 spans 15 amino acids. CDR1 is SGDLS, CDR2 YYNGEE, per germline. With 3 bases removed from V and 5 bases from J, the gap between germline ends came to 15 bases. The CDR3 loop is CASSAGLVGDNEQFF. The CDR3 bases are TGTGCCAGCAGCGCGGGACTCGTGGGGGACAATGAGCAGTTCTTC.

This chain connects TRBV2 to TRBJ2-3; D perhaps matches TRBD2 (5 bases). This CDR3 contains 15 residues. Germline CDR1 and CDR2: SNHLY and FYNNEI. V was cut by 8 bases and J by 0 bases, with 15 bases left in between. The CDR3 bases are TGTGCCAGCGGCCTTTCGAGCGGTAGCACAGATACGCAGTATTTT. This gives the protein CASGLSSGSTDTQYF.

The chain uses TRBV5-4 and TRBJ2-1; 7 bases agree with TRBD2. The CDR3 is 15 amino acids. Per the germline V gene, CDR1 is SGHNT and CDR2 is YYREEE (reference sequence). V shed 3 bases and J 4 bases; nucleotides not matched to a gene: 7. This CDR3 reads CASSSSSGPYNEQFF. DNA for the CDR3: TGTGCCAGCAGCTCCTCTAGCGGCCCTTACAATGAGCAGTTCTTC.

Details on this clone: The same CDR3 is also encoded by other DNA sequences in this sample. The chain carries TRBV5-1 and TRBJ2-7, with TRBD2 as a possible D gene (5 bases). V lost 5 bases and J 4 bases, leaving 16 bases between the germline ends. The CDR3 contains 14 residues. CDR1 SGHRS and CDR2 YFSETQ come from the germline V gene. CDR3 protein: CASRSGSRVYEQYF. CDR3 coding DNA: TGCGCCAGCAGGTCGGGGAGCAGAGTATACGAGCAGTACTTC.

The chain employs TRBV5-4 and TRBJ2-5; TRBD2 might be the D (5 bases). Germline loops: CDR1 SGHNT, CDR2 YYREEE (reference sequence). This CDR3 is 16 amino acids long. The germline V and J ends were trimmed by 0 bases and 0 bases, with 12 bases remaining between them. Here the CDR3 DNA reads TGTGCCAGCAGCTTGGAGGCAGCGGTTTACCAAGAGACCCAGTACTTC. Its protein product is CASSLEAAVYQETQYF.

This sequence joins TRBV25-1 and TRBJ2-1; D remains ambiguous. V was trimmed by 5 bases and J by 8 bases, leaving 13 bases between them. In germline, CDR1 is MGHDK, CDR2 SYGVNS. The CDR3 totals 13 residues. The CDR3 DNA follows: TGTGCCAGCAGTTACCTACCCCCGGATGAGCAGTTCTTC. Its translation is CASSYLPPDEQFF.

The rearrangement links TRBV18 to TRBJ2-5; D unresolved. This CDR3 has 14 amino acids. With 2 bases removed from V and 1 base from J, the gap between germline ends came to 8 bases. Per the germline V gene, CDR1 is KGHSH and CDR2 is LQKENI. The CDR3 loop is CASSPETAQETQYF. The DNA for the CDR3 is TGTGCCAGCTCACCAGAAACAGCCCAAGAGACCCAGTACTTC.

The CDR3, as DNA: TGTGCCAGCAGCGCAGGCCCGAAGACAGGGTCAGATACGCAGTATTTT. It yields the protein CASSAGPKTGSDTQYF. The V gene is TRBV9, the J gene TRBJ2-3; 7 nucleotides agree with TRBD1. Germline CDR1 reads SGDLS; CDR2 reads YYNGEE. Losses at the gene ends were 3 bases for V and 4 bases for J; bases not matched to a gene: 11. The CDR3 extends over 16 amino acids.

The genes are TRBV28 and TRBJ2-4; a possible D gene is TRBD2 (5 bases). The CDR3 extends over 12 amino acids. Trimming pared 5 bases from V and 12 bases from J, leaving 14 bases between. CDR1 and CDR2 from the germline V gene are MDHEN and SYDVKM. The CDR3 reads CASSPPRGSQYF. CDR3 in DNA: TGTGCCAGCAGTCCCCCCCGGGGATCTCAGTACTTC.

The chain is built from TRBV18 and TRBJ1-6, with 7 bases aligning to TRBD1. The V and J ends lost 0 bases and 4 bases, in that order; junction bases with no gene match: 0. This CDR3 is 15 amino acids long. CDR1 is KGHSH and CDR2 is LQKENI in the germline V gene. CDR3 sequence reads: CASSPPGQYNSPLHF. The CDR3, as DNA: TGTGCCAGCTCACCACCGGGACAGTATAATTCACCCCTCCACTTT.

The rearrangement uses TRBV7-3 and TRBJ2-1, with a tentative D call TRBD2 (6 bases). V shed 2 bases and J shed 5 bases, with 10 bases lying between them. The germline V gene has CDR1 SGHTA and CDR2 FQGTGA. The CDR3 has 14 amino acids. CDR3 residues: CASSLSSGHNEQFF. The CDR3 nucleotides are TGTGCCAGCAGCTTATCGAGCGGGCACAATGAGCAGTTCTTC.

V and J are TRBV6-5 and TRBJ2-3; 10 bases line up with TRBD2. Losses at the gene ends were 2 bases for V and 1 base for J; bases not matched to a gene: 0. Looked up from germline, CDR1 is MNHEY and CDR2 is SVGAGI. CDR3 size: 15 residues. The CDR3 DNA is TGTGCCAGCAGTTACGGGACTAGCGGCACAGATACGCAGTATTTT. Encoded protein: CASSYGTSGTDTQYF.

The gene calls are TRBV10-3 and TRBJ2-1; possibly TRBD2 for D (5 bases). Trimming cost V 8 bases and J 0 bases, with 11 bases left between them. The CDR3 has 14 residues. From germline, CDR1 is ENHRY and CDR2 SYGVKD. The CDR3 loop is CAIGKRSSYNEQFF. The CDR3 nucleotides are TGTGCCATCGGAAAGCGGAGCTCCTACAATGAGCAGTTCTTC.